This TCR beta chain was recovered during a study of blood T cell repertoires in COVID-19. Looking at the study overall: Some COVID-19 samples were acute and others convalescent; all came from the United States, Italy and Spain.

The CDR3 length is 12 residues. Using immunoSEQ multiplex PCR, the repertoire was profiled, and TCRdb retains in-frame clones only, with some absent. The table includes fewer than 450,000 clones, approximately 91% detected once. The TCR originated in a woman aged 40-49 years with acute COVID-19. The J gene is TRBJ1-1, the V gene TRBV21-1. TRBV21-1 is noted as a pseudogene. The sequenced material came from PBMCs or T cells enriched from blood (not recorded which). CDR3 loop: CASSKLLLEAFF. In nucleotides, the CDR3 is TGTGCCAGCAGCAAATTACTTCTAGAAGCTTTCTTT.